This T cell receptor beta chain was captured in a study of T cell responses to AZD1222 COVID-19 vaccine. Whole-study results and caveats: Most donors were white British, females outnumbered males, and clonal diversity was possibly underestimated.

Produced via immunoSEQ multiplex PCR; TCRdb's table is partial and in-frame only. The sample lists 100,000 to 150,000 clones; approximately 90% were seen once. Pooling of second doses given at about 4 or about 12 weeks was done. Germline V gene lookup returns CDR1 SEHNR and CDR2 FQNEAQ (reference sequence). V was clipped by 0 bases and J by 1 base, with 9 bases between them. The CDR3 spans 15 residues. To note about this clone: What it binds is not known.

The clonotype originates from an adult who received the AZD1222 COVID-19 vaccine. The chain couples TRBV7-9 to TRBJ1-1; TRBD1 might be the D (6 bases). This specimen was peripheral blood, taken 28 days after the second AZD1222 dose. The CDR3 loop is CASSLAGGQNTEAFF. For the CDR3, the DNA is TGTGCCAGCAGCTTAGCCGGGGGACAGAACACTGAAGCTTTCTTT.